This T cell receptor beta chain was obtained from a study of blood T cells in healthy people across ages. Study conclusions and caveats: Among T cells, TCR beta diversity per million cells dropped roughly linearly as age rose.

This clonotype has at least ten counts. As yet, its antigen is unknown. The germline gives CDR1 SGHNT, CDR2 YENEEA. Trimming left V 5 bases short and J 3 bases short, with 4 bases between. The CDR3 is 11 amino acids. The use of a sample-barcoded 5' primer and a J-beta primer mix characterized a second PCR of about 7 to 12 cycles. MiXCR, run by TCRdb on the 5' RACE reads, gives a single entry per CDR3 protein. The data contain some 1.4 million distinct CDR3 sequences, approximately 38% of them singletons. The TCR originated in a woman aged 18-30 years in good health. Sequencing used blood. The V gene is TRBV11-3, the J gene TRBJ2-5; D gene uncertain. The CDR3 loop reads CASSRKETQYF. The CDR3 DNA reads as TGTGCCAGCAGCCGAAAAGAGACCCAGTACTTC.